Each of the 12 T cell receptor beta chains below was sequenced from the same sample in a study of blood T cells in healthy people across ages. The use of a sample-barcoded 5' primer and a J-beta primer mix characterized a second PCR of roughly 6 to 11 cycles. TCRdb reprocessed the 5' RACE reads with MiXCR, giving one entry per CDR3 protein. The data hold 1,800,000 or so distinct CDR3 sequences, with around 40% observed a single time. The sample was blood. The origin of the receptors is a human donor in good health.

This rearrangement joins TRBV12-3 or TRBV12-4 to TRBJ1-1; 7 positions match TRBD1. Germline trimming cut 7 bases from V and 7 bases from J; bases unmatched to any gene: 3. This CDR3 comprises 11 residues. The CDR3 region is CASTPGGEAFF. CDR3 coding DNA: TGTGCCAGCACCCCAGGGGGTGAAGCTTTCTTT.

About this clonotype itself: Germline and junction disagree at one end, which may indicate a read error. This chain joins TRBV7-9 and TRBJ2-7, with a possible D match to TRBD1 (5 bases). The germline gives CDR1 SEHNR, CDR2 FQNEAQ (reference sequence). The CDR3 contains 14 residues. In DNA, the CDR3 is TGTGCCAGTACCAGACAGAGGAGCTCCTGCGAGCAGTACTTC. Encoded protein: CASTRQRSSCEQYF.

The CDR3 loop is CASSQTGTGYGYTF. The CDR3 DNA follows: TGTGCCAGCAGTCAAACCGGGACAGGCTATGGCTACACCTTC. This chain connects TRBV6-2 or TRBV6-3 to TRBJ1-2; TRBD1 aligns across 8 bases. V was clipped by 5 bases and J by 4 bases; unmatched bases: 6. The CDR3 is 14 amino acids. Germline CDR1 is MNHEY and CDR2 is SVGEGT.

This clonotype is a singleton in its sample. The chain recombines TRBV3-1 with TRBJ2-1, with D tentatively TRBD1 or TRBD2 (5 bases each). In germline, CDR1 is LGHDT, CDR2 YNNKEL (reference sequence). Trimming took 4 bases from V and 4 from J, leaving 20 bases between them. CDR3 size: 17 residues. Written as DNA, the CDR3 is TGTGCCAGCAGCCGCCCGGCAGGGAGACAAACGTACAATGAGCAGTTCTTC. Translation gives CASSRPAGRQTYNEQFF.

J is TRBJ1-2 and V is TRBV5-6; D is ambiguous. This CDR3 has 14 residues. Trimming took off 0 bases at V and 7 bases at J, with 13 bases between the two ends. Per the germline V gene, CDR1 is SGHDT and CDR2 is YYEEEE. Written as DNA, the CDR3 is TGTGCCAGCAGCTTGGCCGTATCCACTCCTGGCTACACCTTC. Protein: CASSLAVSTPGYTF. The complete variable domain, with remaining parts taken from reference TRBV5-6 and TRBJ1-2, reads DAGVTQSPTHLIKTRGQQVTLRCSPKSGHDTVSWYQQALGQGPQFIFQYYEEEERQRGNFPDRFSGHQFPNYSSELNVNALLLGDSALYLCASSLAVSTPGYTFGSGTRLTVV.

This clonotype has only a few counts. The rearrangement uses TRBV4-1 and TRBJ1-1, with D possibly matching TRBD1 (5 bases). CDR1 and CDR2 (germline): MGHRA, YSYEKL. This CDR3 spans 12 amino acids. Between the trimmed V and J ends, which lost 6 bases and 8 bases, there was a span of 13 bases. Here the CDR3 DNA reads TGCGCCAGCAGTAGGGGCCGACTCGAAGCTTTCTTT. Translating gives CASSRGRLEAFF.

This chain uses TRBV5-1 with TRBJ1-2; D remains unclear. Per germline, CDR1 SGHRS and CDR2 YFSETQ. V was pared by 5 bases and J by 4 bases, with 18 bases between. CDR3 length: 15 amino acids. The CDR3 DNA reads as TGCGCCAGCAGGCCCAATTCAGACACCAGCTATGGCTACACCTTC. Its protein product is CASRPNSDTSYGYTF.

This clonotype was seen only a few times. This chain links TRBV19 with TRBJ2-7; 9 bases align to TRBD2. The CDR3 has 14 residues. Germline CDR1 LNHDA, CDR2 SQIVND (reference sequence). Trimming at V came to 4 bases and at J to 2 bases, leaving 3 bases not matched to a gene. The CDR3 sequence is CASSTSGGPYEQYF. Here the CDR3 DNA reads TGTGCCAGTAGTACAAGCGGGGGGCCCTACGAGCAGTACTTC.

The chain couples TRBV4-2 to TRBJ2-5, with D possibly matching TRBD2 (6 bases). CDR3 length equals 16 residues. Germline CDR1 is LGHNA and CDR2 is YNFKEQ. V was trimmed by 0 bases and J by 4 bases, leaving 15 bases between them. The CDR3 protein is CASSQEYRGSRETQYF. CDR3 in DNA: TGTGCCAGCAGCCAAGAGTATCGGGGGTCAAGAGAGACCCAGTACTTC.

This chain joins TRBV4-1 and TRBJ2-3; 9 bases fit TRBD1. This CDR3 contains 16 residues. The V gene end was trimmed by 3 bases and the J gene end by 5 bases; junction bases not matched to a gene: 9. CDR1 is MGHRA and CDR2 is YSYEKL in the germline V gene. The CDR3 DNA sequence: TGCGCCAGCAGCCATGGCCGGGACAGGGTGAGAGATACGCAGTATTTT. Protein sequence: CASSHGRDRVRDTQYF.

The V gene is TRBV15, the J gene TRBJ1-2; no clear D. CDR3 length: 12 amino acids. Germline loops: CDR1 LNHNV, CDR2 YYDKDF (reference sequence). V lost 4 bases and J 5 bases, leaving 8 bases between the germline ends. CDR3 sequence reads: CATSMIRYGYTF. In nucleotides, the CDR3 is TGTGCCACCAGCATGATCCGATATGGCTACACCTTC. Drawing the rest from reference TRBV15 and TRBJ1-2, the complete variable domain is DAMVIQNPRYQVTQFGKPVTLSCSQTLNHNVMYWYQQKSSQAPKLLFHYYDKDFNNEADTPDNFQSRRPNTSFCFLDIRSPGLGDTAMYLCATSMIRYGYTFGSGTRLTVV.

The chain couples TRBV5-1 to TRBJ2-6; no reliable D call. CDR3 length: 17 amino acids. Germline V gene lookup returns CDR1 SGHRS and CDR2 YFSETQ. V was shortened by 2 bases and J by 0 bases, with 12 bases between the two germline ends. The CDR3 DNA reads TGCGCCAGCAGCTTAGCCTTTTTACCCTCTGGGGCCAACGTCCTGACTTTC. Translation gives CASSLAFLPSGANVLTF.